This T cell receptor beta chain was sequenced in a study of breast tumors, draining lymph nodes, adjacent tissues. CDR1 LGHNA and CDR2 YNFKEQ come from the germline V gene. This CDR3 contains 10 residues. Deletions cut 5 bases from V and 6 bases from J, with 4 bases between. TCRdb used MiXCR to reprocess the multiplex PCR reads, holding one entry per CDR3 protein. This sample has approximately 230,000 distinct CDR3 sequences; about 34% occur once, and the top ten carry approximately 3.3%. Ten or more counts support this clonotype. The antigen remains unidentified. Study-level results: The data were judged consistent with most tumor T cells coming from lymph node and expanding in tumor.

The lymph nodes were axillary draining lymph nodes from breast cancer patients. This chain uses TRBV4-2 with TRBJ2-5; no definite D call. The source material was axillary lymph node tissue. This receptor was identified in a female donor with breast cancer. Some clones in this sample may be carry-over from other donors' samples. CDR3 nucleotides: TGTGCCAGCAGCGTCCAGACCCAGTACTTC. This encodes CASSVQTQYF.